These T cell receptor beta chains were read from a single sample in a study of blood T cell repertoires in COVID-19. Data came from immunoSEQ multiplex PCR; TCRdb stores just in-frame clones and leaves some out. Of around 25,000 clones in the sample, roughly nine tenths were seen once. The sequenced material came from peripheral blood. The receptor source for this set is a human donor in a cohort sampled during active COVID-19. Both conserved end residues are part of each CDR3. D genes are given only for firm matches. Rows may omit the clone size; those that give it use once, few, many or a size class.

V gene: TRBV14; clone size: -; J gene: TRBJ2-1; D gene: TRBD2; CDR3 protein: CASRGLAGALSEQFF; CDR3 DNA: TGTGCCAGCAGAGGACTAGCGGGAGCGCTTAGCGAGCAGTTCTTC
V gene: TRBV12-3/TRBV12-4; clone size: -; J gene: TRBJ1-1; D gene: -; CDR3 protein: CASSSWNTEAFF; CDR3 DNA: TGTGCCAGCAGTTCTTGGAACACTGAAGCTTTCTTT
V gene: TRBV20-1; clone size: -; J gene: TRBJ2-3; D gene: -; CDR3 protein: CSASSSGTDTQYF; CDR3 DNA: TGCAGTGCTAGTTCCAGCGGCACAGATACGCAGTATTTT
V gene: TRBV28; clone size: -; J gene: TRBJ2-1; D gene: -; CDR3 protein: CASTPLWGTGNEQFF; CDR3 DNA: TGTGCCAGCACCCCCCTTTGGGGGACTGGGAATGAGCAGTTCTTC
V gene: TRBV15; clone size: -; J gene: TRBJ2-7; D gene: TRBD2; CDR3 protein: CATSSSTSGSMYEQYF; CDR3 DNA: TGTGCCACCAGCAGTTCCACTAGCGGGAGTATGTACGAGCAGTACTTC
V gene: TRBV28; clone size: -; J gene: TRBJ2-3; D gene: -; CDR3 protein: CASSTRTDTQYF; CDR3 DNA: TGTGCCAGCAGTACCCGGACAGATACGCAGTATTTT
V gene: TRBV3-1/TRBV3-2; clone size: -; J gene: TRBJ2-3; D gene: -; CDR3 protein: CASSFSGSDTQYF; CDR3 DNA: TGTGCCAGTTCCTTTTCGGGATCAGATACGCAGTATTTT
V gene: TRBV5-4; clone size: -; J gene: TRBJ2-1; D gene: TRBD2; CDR3 protein: CASSAGTTSSDEQFF; CDR3 DNA: TGTGCCAGCAGCGCCGGGACTACCAGTTCGGATGAGCAGTTCTTC
V gene: TRBV23-1; clone size: -; J gene: TRBJ2-1; D gene: -; CDR3 protein: CASNPPQAEQFF; CDR3 DNA: TGCGCCAGCAACCCGCCCCAGGCTGAGCAGTTCTTC
V gene: TRBV7-2; clone size: -; J gene: TRBJ2-1; D gene: TRBD2; CDR3 protein: CASSPRGGDSYNEQFF; CDR3 DNA: TGTGCCAGCAGCCCCCGGGGGGGGGACTCCTACAATGAGCAGTTCTTC
V gene: TRBV2; clone size: -; J gene: TRBJ2-3; D gene: TRBD2; CDR3 protein: CASSGLAVADTQYF; CDR3 DNA: TGTGCCAGCAGTGGGCTAGCGGTCGCAGATACGCAGTATTTT
V gene: TRBV4-1; clone size: -; J gene: TRBJ2-1; D gene: -; CDR3 protein: CASSQAGNSYNEQFF; CDR3 DNA: TGCGCCAGCAGCCAAGCGGGAAACTCCTACAATGAGCAGTTCTTC
V gene: TRBV3-1/TRBV3-2; clone size: -; J gene: TRBJ2-5; D gene: -; CDR3 protein: CASSQGAETQYF; CDR3 DNA: TGTGCCAGCAGCCAAGGGGCCGAGACCCAGTACTTC
V gene: TRBV12-3/TRBV12-4; clone size: -; J gene: TRBJ1-5; D gene: -; CDR3 protein: CASSPTVNQPQHF; CDR3 DNA: TGTGCCAGCAGTCCCACAGTCAATCAGCCCCAGCATTTT
V gene: TRBV28; clone size: -; J gene: TRBJ1-3; D gene: -; CDR3 protein: CGSGISGNTIYF; CDR3 DNA: TGTGGTAGCGGAATCTCTGGAAACACCATATATTTT
V gene: TRBV5-1; clone size: -; J gene: TRBJ2-1; D gene: -; CDR3 protein: CASSLDSPHYNEQFF; CDR3 DNA: TGCGCCAGCAGCCTGGACTCCCCCCACTACAATGAGCAGTTCTTC
V gene: TRBV7-3; clone size: -; J gene: TRBJ1-1; D gene: -; CDR3 protein: CASSREEGTEAFF; CDR3 DNA: TGTGCCAGCAGTCGCGAAGAGGGCACTGAAGCTTTCTTT
V gene: TRBV28; clone size: -; J gene: TRBJ2-6; D gene: -; CDR3 protein: CASRGVSGANVLTF; CDR3 DNA: TGTGCCAGCAGAGGGGTCTCTGGGGCCAACGTCCTGACTTTC
V gene: TRBV6-6; clone size: few; J gene: TRBJ1-6; D gene: TRBD1; CDR3 protein: CASLGQDGSPLHF; CDR3 DNA: TGTGCCAGCCTTGGACAGGATGGTTCACCCCTCCACTTT
V gene: TRBV28; clone size: -; J gene: TRBJ1-2; D gene: -; CDR3 protein: CASMGAFKANYGYTF; CDR3 DNA: TGTGCCAGCATGGGGGCCTTTAAAGCTAACTATGGCTACACCTTC
V gene: TRBV2; clone size: -; J gene: TRBJ1-1; D gene: TRBD1; CDR3 protein: CASREDRVRFEAFF; CDR3 DNA: TGTGCCAGCAGGGAGGACAGGGTCAGGTTTGAAGCTTTCTTT
V gene: TRBV29-1; clone size: -; J gene: TRBJ2-7; D gene: -; CDR3 protein: CSVLSLPYYEQYF; CDR3 DNA: TGCAGCGTTTTAAGCCTACCATACTACGAGCAGTACTTC
V gene: TRBV7-8; clone size: -; J gene: TRBJ2-1; D gene: -; CDR3 protein: CASSRASPLRAGYNEQFF; CDR3 DNA: TGTGCCAGCAGCCGCGCTTCACCATTGAGGGCTGGCTACAATGAGCAGTTCTTC
V gene: TRBV12-3/TRBV12-4; clone size: -; J gene: TRBJ1-4; D gene: -; CDR3 protein: CASSGTAKEKLFF; CDR3 DNA: TGTGCCAGCAGTGGCACAGCCAAGGAAAAACTGTTTTTT
V gene: TRBV20-1; clone size: -; J gene: TRBJ1-2; D gene: TRBD1; CDR3 protein: CSASPGQLYGYTF; CDR3 DNA: TGCAGTGCTAGTCCGGGACAGCTCTATGGCTACACCTTC
V gene: TRBV21-1; clone size: -; J gene: TRBJ2-3; D gene: -; CDR3 protein: CASSKGEDTQYF; CDR3 DNA: TGTGCCAGCAGCAAAGGAGAAGATACGCAGTATTTT
V gene: TRBV27; clone size: -; J gene: TRBJ1-5; D gene: TRBD1; CDR3 protein: CASSPRTGASNQPQHF; CDR3 DNA: TGTGCCAGCAGTCCCCGTACAGGGGCGAGCAATCAGCCCCAGCATTTT
V gene: TRBV7-2; clone size: -; J gene: TRBJ2-3; D gene: -; CDR3 protein: CASSSPGQGGNPRTDTQYF; CDR3 DNA: TGTGCCAGCAGCTCCCCTGGGCAAGGAGGAAACCCCCGCACAGATACGCAGTATTTT
V gene: TRBV18; clone size: -; J gene: TRBJ2-5; D gene: TRBD2; CDR3 protein: CASSNGLAGETQYF; CDR3 DNA: TGTGCCAGCTCAAACGGGCTAGCGGGAGAGACCCAGTACTTC
V gene: TRBV18; clone size: -; J gene: TRBJ1-1; D gene: TRBD1; CDR3 protein: CASSLDRGPEAFF; CDR3 DNA: TGTGCCAGCTCACTTGACAGGGGTCCTGAAGCTTTCTTT
V gene: TRBV5-1; clone size: -; J gene: TRBJ2-7; D gene: TRBD1; CDR3 protein: CASSPGTGLSYEQYF; CDR3 DNA: TGCGCCAGCAGCCCTGGGACAGGCCTCTCCTACGAGCAGTACTTC
V gene: TRBV5-6; clone size: -; J gene: TRBJ1-4; D gene: -; CDR3 protein: CASSLSSGDNEKLFF; CDR3 DNA: TGTGCCAGCAGCTTGTCGTCAGGGGATAATGAAAAACTGTTTTTT
V gene: TRBV7-2; clone size: -; J gene: TRBJ1-4; D gene: TRBD1; CDR3 protein: CASSLVWGQGTDEKLFF; CDR3 DNA: TGTGCCAGCAGCTTAGTTTGGGGACAGGGAACGGATGAAAAACTGTTTTTT
V gene: TRBV19; clone size: -; J gene: TRBJ2-7; D gene: -; CDR3 protein: CASSIAGANDEQYF; CDR3 DNA: TGTGCCAGTAGTATCGCGGGGGCTAACGACGAGCAGTACTTC
V gene: TRBV29-1; clone size: -; J gene: TRBJ1-3; D gene: -; CDR3 protein: CSGGSNTGNTIYF; CDR3 DNA: TGCAGCGGAGGGTCTAACACGGGAAACACCATATATTTT
V gene: TRBV27; clone size: -; J gene: TRBJ2-7; D gene: -; CDR3 protein: CASSHVGVSGAKFSSEQYF; CDR3 DNA: TGTGCCAGCAGTCATGTGGGGGTATCGGGAGCTAAGTTTTCCTCCGAGCAGTACTTC
V gene: TRBV6-2/TRBV6-3; clone size: -; J gene: TRBJ2-2; D gene: -; CDR3 protein: CASSSVRVRDTGELFF; CDR3 DNA: TGTGCCAGCAGCTCCGTACGTGTCCGAGACACCGGGGAGCTGTTTTTT
V gene: TRBV12-3/TRBV12-4; clone size: -; J gene: TRBJ2-7; D gene: -; CDR3 protein: CASSIHYEQYF; CDR3 DNA: TGTGCCAGCAGTATCCACTACGAGCAGTACTTC
V gene: TRBV5-4; clone size: -; J gene: TRBJ2-7; D gene: -; CDR3 protein: CASSSQGGSYEQYF; CDR3 DNA: TGTGCCAGCAGCTCCCAGGGGGGCTCCTACGAGCAGTACTTC
V gene: TRBV11-2; clone size: -; J gene: TRBJ1-2; D gene: TRBD1; CDR3 protein: CASSRDRGYGYTF; CDR3 DNA: TGTGCCAGCAGCCGGGACAGAGGATATGGCTACACCTTC
V gene: TRBV9; clone size: -; J gene: TRBJ2-7; D gene: -; CDR3 protein: CASSVAFHPTYEQYF; CDR3 DNA: TGTGCCAGCAGCGTAGCTTTTCACCCTACCTACGAGCAGTACTTC
V gene: TRBV24-1; clone size: -; J gene: TRBJ2-1; D gene: -; CDR3 protein: CATSERTAYNEQFF; CDR3 DNA: TGTGCCACCAGTGAAAGGACAGCCTACAATGAGCAGTTCTTC
V gene: TRBV15; clone size: -; J gene: TRBJ2-7; D gene: TRBD1; CDR3 protein: CATSSRRTGGYEQYF; CDR3 DNA: TGTGCCACCAGCAGCCGACGGACAGGGGGCTACGAGCAGTACTTC
V gene: TRBV5-8; clone size: -; J gene: TRBJ1-4; D gene: TRBD1; CDR3 protein: CASSLGRAGGNEKLFF; CDR3 DNA: TGTGCCAGCAGCTTGGGTCGAGCAGGGGGAAATGAAAAACTGTTTTTT
V gene: TRBV7-2; clone size: -; J gene: TRBJ2-5; D gene: TRBD1; CDR3 protein: CASSRDSFLQETQYF; CDR3 DNA: TGTGCCAGCAGCCGGGACAGCTTTCTCCAAGAGACCCAGTACTTC
V gene: TRBV27; clone size: -; J gene: TRBJ2-7; D gene: TRBD2; CDR3 protein: CASSLGLAGDEQYF; CDR3 DNA: TGTGCCAGCAGTTTGGGACTAGCGGGAGACGAGCAGTACTTC
V gene: TRBV6-9; clone size: -; J gene: TRBJ2-1; D gene: TRBD1; CDR3 protein: CATRTGRRYNEQFF; CDR3 DNA: TGTGCCACCCGGACAGGACGCCGATACAATGAGCAGTTCTTC
V gene: TRBV30; clone size: -; J gene: TRBJ2-1; D gene: -; CDR3 protein: CAWSVSRVVDEQFF; CDR3 DNA: TGTGCCTGGAGTGTGAGCAGGGTGGTAGACGAGCAGTTCTTC
V gene: TRBV28; clone size: -; J gene: TRBJ1-2; D gene: -; CDR3 protein: CASLNRDRGGYTF; CDR3 DNA: TGTGCCAGCCTAAACAGGGATAGAGGTGGCTACACCTTC
V gene: TRBV2; clone size: -; J gene: TRBJ2-3; D gene: TRBD2; CDR3 protein: CASSEGLAPADTQYF; CDR3 DNA: TGTGCCAGCAGTGAAGGACTAGCCCCCGCAGATACGCAGTATTTT
V gene: TRBV29-1; clone size: -; J gene: TRBJ2-1; D gene: TRBD2; CDR3 protein: CSAVAGNNEQFF; CDR3 DNA: TGCAGCGCCGTAGCGGGAAACAATGAGCAGTTCTTC
V gene: TRBV6-5; clone size: -; J gene: TRBJ1-2; D gene: TRBD1; CDR3 protein: CASSAGGASGYTF; CDR3 DNA: TGTGCCAGCAGCGCAGGGGGCGCGAGTGGCTACACCTTC
V gene: TRBV6-2/TRBV6-3; clone size: -; J gene: TRBJ2-1; D gene: -; CDR3 protein: CASSQGLLNEQFF; CDR3 DNA: TGTGCCAGCAGTCAAGGACTACTCAATGAGCAGTTCTTC
V gene: TRBV5-1; clone size: -; J gene: TRBJ2-3; D gene: TRBD2; CDR3 protein: CASSLLAGRITDTQYF; CDR3 DNA: TGCGCCAGCAGCCTCCTAGCGGGGAGAATCACAGATACGCAGTATTTT